One and the same sample provided the 14 T cell receptor beta chains below, sequenced in a study of T cell responses to AZD1222 COVID-19 vaccine. Produced via immunoSEQ multiplex PCR; TCRdb's table is partial and in-frame only. The sample lists tens of thousands of clones; 92% were seen once. Sequences were derived from peripheral blood, sampled on day 0 of AZD1222 vaccination. Receptor source: an adult in good health.

The gene calls are TRBV5-1 and TRBJ2-7; TRBD2 matches 10 bases. The ends lost 3 bases at V and 6 bases at J; junction bases unmatched: 6. Germline V lookup: CDR1 SGHRS, CDR2 YFSETQ. CDR3 length: 14 residues. This chain's CDR3 is CASSSLAGVSEQYF. CDR3 in DNA: TGCGCCAGCAGCTCCCTAGCGGGAGTGTCCGAGCAGTACTTC.

This chain joins TRBV5-8 and TRBJ2-1; D is unclear. V was trimmed by 1 base and J by 7 bases, leaving 6 bases between them. CDR1 SGHTS and CDR2 YDEGEE come from the germline V gene. The CDR3 has 12 residues. CDR3 in DNA: TGTGCCAGCAGCTTGACTTCAAATGAGCAGTTCTTC. It translates to CASSLTSNEQFF.

The chain has TRBV24-1 and TRBJ2-1, with a weak D call TRBD1 (6 bases). Germline CDR1 is KGHDR and CDR2 is SFDVKD. This CDR3 spans 16 amino acids. The ends were cut back, 2 bases at V and 2 bases at J, with 12 bases in the middle. The CDR3 DNA is TGTGCCACCAGTGATTCGGCAGGGGTTCCCTACAATGAGCAGTTCTTC. This gives the protein CATSDSAGVPYNEQFF.

The rearrangement joins TRBV7-9 to TRBJ2-7; D is unresolved. CDR3 size: 14 residues. V lost 0 bases and J lost 0, with 6 bases in between. From germline, CDR1 is SEHNR and CDR2 FQNEAQ (reference sequence). CDR3 loop: CASSLAVSSYEQYF. The CDR3 coding sequence is TGTGCCAGCAGCTTAGCGGTAAGCTCCTACGAGCAGTACTTC.

The rearrangement joins TRBV18 to TRBJ2-7; D is unresolved. The germline CDR1 and CDR2 sequences are KGHSH and LQKENI. The V end lost 0 bases, the J end lost 6 bases, and 9 bases lay between the germline ends. The CDR3 runs to 13 residues. This chain's CDR3 is CASSPPGYSEQYF. Written as DNA, the CDR3 is TGTGCCAGCTCACCACCAGGTTACTCCGAGCAGTACTTC.

The genes are TRBV19 and TRBJ2-3, with TRBD2 matching over 10 bases. This CDR3 has 15 residues. The V segment lost 5 bases and the J segment 3 bases; nucleotides outside the gene matches: 5. Germline V gives CDR1 LNHDA, CDR2 SQIVND (reference sequence). DNA for the CDR3: TGTGCCAGTAGTCCCCCGGGACTAGCGACAGATACGCAGTATTTT. This gives the protein CASSPPGLATDTQYF.

CDR3 protein: CASSSNSGSVTHEQYF. CDR3 nucleotides: TGTGCCAGCAGCTCCAATTCGGGGTCGGTTACCCACGAGCAGTACTTC. The chain combines TRBV7-9 with TRBJ2-7; a weak D match, TRBD2 (5 bases). Trimming removed 4 bases at V and 5 bases at J, with 21 bases between. The CDR3 extends over 16 amino acids. Germline CDR1 reads SEHNR; CDR2 reads FQNEAQ (reference sequence).

V gene TRBV5-6 combines with J gene TRBJ2-6; D might be TRBD1 (5 bases). V was clipped by 5 bases and J by 4 bases, with 16 bases between them. CDR1 is SGHDT, CDR2 YYEEEE, per germline. The CDR3 has 16 amino acids. Here the CDR3 DNA reads TGTGCCAGCAGGGGGCGGAGCTTTCACGGGGCCAACGTCCTGACTTTC. Protein: CASRGRSFHGANVLTF.

The V gene is TRBV2, the J gene TRBJ2-7, with 10 bases aligning to TRBD1. V lost 7 bases and J lost 7; bases outside the gene matches: 13. The germline V gene encodes CDR1 SNHLY and CDR2 FYNNEI. This CDR3 has 15 amino acids. CDR3 bases: TGTGCCAGCAAGGCAGCGGGACAGGGGTTGTTGGAGCAGTACTTC. Translated, it gives CASKAAGQGLLEQYF.

This sequence joins TRBV19 and TRBJ1-6; 8 bases fit TRBD1. With V trimmed by 3 bases and J by 5 bases, 3 bases remained unmatched. From germline, CDR1 is LNHDA and CDR2 SQIVND (reference sequence). The CDR3 sequence is 15 residues long. DNA for the CDR3: TGTGCCAGTAGTATCCAGGGGGCTAATAATTCACCCCTCCACTTT. This codes for CASSIQGANNSPLHF. The complete variable domain, with remaining parts taken from reference TRBV19 and TRBJ1-6, reads DGGITQSPKYLFRKEGQNVTLSCEQNLNHDAMYWYRQDPGQGLRLIYYSQIVNDFQKGDIAEGYSVSREKKESFPLTVTSAQKNPTAFYLCASSIQGANNSPLHFGNGTRLTVT.

The chain employs TRBV19 and TRBJ2-3; possible D gene TRBD2, 6 bases. The CDR3 is 15 amino acids. The germline V and J ends were trimmed by 7 bases and 6 bases, with 20 bases remaining between them. Germline V gives CDR1 LNHDA, CDR2 SQIVND (reference sequence). As DNA, the CDR3 is TGTGCCAGTACTTATGGGGACTCCCGTGGGGATACGCAGTATTTT. Residues: CASTYGDSRGDTQYF.

The genes are TRBV6-5 and TRBJ2-7; possibly TRBD2 for D (5 bases). Trimming shortened V by 9 bases and J by 6 bases, and 18 bases separated the two germline ends. The CDR3 length is 13 residues. The V gene's germline CDR1 is MNHEY and CDR2 SVGAGI. CDR3 coding DNA: TGTGCCAGTACAAGTAGGAGGTCCGGCGAGCAGTACTTC. As protein: CASTSRRSGEQYF.

The chain combines TRBV27 with TRBJ2-4, with 7 bases matching TRBD1. Trimming took 6 bases from V and 6 from J; bases not matched to a gene: 11. This CDR3 region has 15 residues. Germline-derived CDR1 and CDR2 are MNHEY and SMNVEV (reference sequence). The CDR3 protein is CASSIYGSGGNIQYF. The CDR3 DNA is TGTGCCAGCAGCATATATGGGTCAGGGGGAAACATTCAGTACTTC.

The rearrangement uses TRBV28 and TRBJ2-2; D perhaps matches TRBD1 (6 bases). Germline CDR1 reads MDHEN; CDR2 reads SYDVKM. This CDR3 comprises 17 residues. Trimming stripped 7 bases from V and 2 bases from J, with 20 bases between. CDR3 loop: CASIGAGDLINTGELFF. The CDR3 region has the DNA TGTGCCAGCATAGGCGCAGGGGATTTAATAAACACCGGGGAGCTGTTTTTT.